This is a list of T cell receptor beta chains from one sample in a study of cytomegalovirus exposure and HLA in healthy donors. Sequencing used immunoSEQ multiplex PCR; TCRdb keeps in-frame clones, though not all of them. The sample shows about 140,000 clones, approximately 73% of them seen only once. Sequencing was done on a sample of PBMCs. The receptors originated from a human donor in good health. CDR3s include the opening cysteine and the closing phenylalanine or tryptophan. D genes are given only for firm matches. Clone size is stated in some rows and not others, as once, few, many or a class when expanded.

j_gene,abundance,v_gene,d_gene,CDR3nt,CDR3aa
TRBJ1-2,.,TRBV6-5,TRBD1,TGTGCCAGCAGTTTGGGACAGAACTATGGCTACACCTTC,CASSLGQNYGYTF
TRBJ1-2,few,TRBV7-9,TRBD1,TGTGCCAGCAGCCCGTGGGACAGGCCTAACTATGGCTACACCTTC,CASSPWDRPNYGYTF
TRBJ2-1,.,TRBV13,.,TGTGCCAGCAGCGTTGGGCGTTTTGGGGGAGGTTCGAATGAGCAGTTCTTC,CASSVGRFGGGSNEQFF
TRBJ2-1,.,TRBV7-8,TRBD2,TGTGCCAGCAGCTCTCCCCTAGCGGGAGGGGGCAATGAGCAGTTCTTC,CASSSPLAGGGNEQFF
TRBJ2-1,.,TRBV6-6,TRBD1,TGTGCCAGCAGCCCCGGGCGACAGGGGGGGGATGAGCAGTTCTTC,CASSPGRQGGDEQFF
TRBJ1-1,.,TRBV27,TRBD1,TGTGCCAGCAGTTCTAGACAGGGGGCTACTCTCACTGAAGCTTTCTTT,CASSSRQGATLTEAFF
TRBJ1-4,.,TRBV20-1,TRBD1,TGCAGTGCCACGGACAGGGCCGAACTGTTTTTT,CSATDRAELFF
TRBJ2-1,.,TRBV5-6,.,TGTGCCAGCAGCTTGGCCGTCTTAGACAATGAGCAGTTCTTC,CASSLAVLDNEQFF
TRBJ1-2,.,TRBV10-3,TRBD1,TGTGCCATCAGTAACCCGGTTGGGGGACAGGGGGCTTACTATGGCTACACCTTC,CAISNPVGGQGAYYGYTF
TRBJ1-1,.,TRBV6-5,.,TGTGCCAGCAGGTTAGGGGGAAACACTGAAGCTTTCTTT,CASRLGGNTEAFF
TRBJ2-2,.,TRBV6-1,TRBD1,TGTGCCAGCAGTGAAAGGGACAGTTGGAACACCGGGGAGCTGTTTTTT,CASSERDSWNTGELFF
TRBJ2-7,.,TRBV29-1,.,TGCAGCGTTGAAGACGAGTCCTACGAGCAGTACTTC,CSVEDESYEQYF